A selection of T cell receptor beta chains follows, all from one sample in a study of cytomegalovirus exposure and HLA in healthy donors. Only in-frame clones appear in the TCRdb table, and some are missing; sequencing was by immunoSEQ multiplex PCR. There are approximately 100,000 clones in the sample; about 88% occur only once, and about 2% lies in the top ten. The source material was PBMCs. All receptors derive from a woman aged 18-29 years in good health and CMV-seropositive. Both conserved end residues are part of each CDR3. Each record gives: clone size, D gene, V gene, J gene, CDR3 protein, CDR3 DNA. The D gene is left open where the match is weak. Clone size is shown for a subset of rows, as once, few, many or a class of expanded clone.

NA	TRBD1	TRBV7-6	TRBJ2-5	CASTTGWETQYF	TGTGCCAGCACGACAGGGTGGGAGACCCAGTACTTC
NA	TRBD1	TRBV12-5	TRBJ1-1	CASGLEVGQGGAEAFF	TGTGCTAGTGGTTTGGAAGTAGGACAGGGAGGGGCTGAAGCTTTCTTT
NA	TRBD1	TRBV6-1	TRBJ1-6	CASSRQGSMDSPLHF	TGTGCCAGCAGTAGACAGGGTAGTATGGATTCACCCCTCCACTTT
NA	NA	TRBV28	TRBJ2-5	CASRRQFQETQYF	TGTGCCAGCAGGAGACAGTTCCAAGAGACCCAGTACTTC
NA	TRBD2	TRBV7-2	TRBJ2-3	CASSSSGGGADTQYF	TGTGCCAGCAGCTCCAGCGGGGGGGGCGCAGATACGCAGTATTTT
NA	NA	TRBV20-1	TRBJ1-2	CSAREEGETF	TGCAGTGCTAGAGAGGAGGGCGAGACCTTC
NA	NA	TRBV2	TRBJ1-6	CASTVAGWSPLHF	TGTGCCAGCACCGTCGCAGGGTGGTCACCCCTCCACTTT
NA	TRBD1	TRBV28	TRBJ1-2	CASSQGQGAYGYTF	TGTGCCAGCAGTCAAGGACAGGGAGCCTATGGCTACACCTTC
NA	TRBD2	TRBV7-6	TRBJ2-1	CASSLTLAGGIGNEQFF	TGTGCCAGCAGCTTGACACTAGCGGGGGGGATTGGCAATGAGCAGTTCTTC
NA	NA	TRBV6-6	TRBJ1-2	CASSYRVEVAGGYTF	TGTGCCAGCAGTTACAGGGTAGAAGTGGCGGGGGGCTACACCTTC
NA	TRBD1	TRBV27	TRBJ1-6	CASSWDRGPSSPLHF	TGTGCCAGCAGTTGGGACAGGGGGCCGAGTTCACCCCTCCACTTT
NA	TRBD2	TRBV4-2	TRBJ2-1	CASSPPAGGHNEQFF	TGTGCCAGCAGTCCACCAGCGGGGGGGCACAATGAGCAGTTCTTC
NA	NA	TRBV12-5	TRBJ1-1	CASGLVGDTEAFF	TGTGCTAGTGGTTTGGTAGGGGACACTGAAGCTTTCTTT
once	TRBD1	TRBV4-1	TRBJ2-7	CASSQDRGPFYEQYF	TGCGCCAGCAGCCAAGACAGGGGGCCATTTTACGAGCAGTACTTC
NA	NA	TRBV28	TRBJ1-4	CASSLSQGGEKLFF	TGTGCCAGCAGTTTATCTCAGGGTGGGGAAAAACTGTTTTTT
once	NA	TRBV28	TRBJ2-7	CASSERPAIYEQYF	TGTGCCAGCAGCGAGCGACCCGCCATATACGAGCAGTACTTC
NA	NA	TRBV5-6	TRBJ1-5	CASSLGRGYSNQPQHF	TGTGCCAGCAGCTTGGGTAGGGGTTATAGCAATCAGCCCCAGCATTTT
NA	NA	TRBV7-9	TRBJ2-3	CASSLQSQAQYF	TGTGCCAGCAGCTTACAATCTCAGGCGCAGTATTTT
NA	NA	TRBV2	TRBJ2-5	CASETGWTLQETQYF	TGTGCCAGCGAGACAGGCTGGACCCTACAAGAGACCCAGTACTTC
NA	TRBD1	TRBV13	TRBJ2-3	CASSPDRGDTQYF	TGTGCCAGCAGCCCAGACAGGGGAGATACGCAGTATTTT
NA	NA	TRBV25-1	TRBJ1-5	CASSESEGDSNQPQHF	TGTGCCAGCAGTGAATCGGAGGGAGATAGCAATCAGCCCCAGCATTTT
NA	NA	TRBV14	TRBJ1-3	CASSQDGWEDTIYF	TGTGCCAGCAGCCAAGACGGTTGGGAGGACACCATATATTTT
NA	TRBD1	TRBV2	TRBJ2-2	CASSDGTGANTGELFF	TGTGCCAGCAGTGACGGGACAGGGGCCAACACCGGGGAGCTGTTTTTT
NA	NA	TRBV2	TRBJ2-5	CASSRTTQYQETQYF	TGTGCCAGCAGCCGGACTACTCAGTACCAAGAGACCCAGTACTTC
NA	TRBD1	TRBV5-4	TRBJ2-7	CASSPRTGGLYF	TGTGCCAGCAGCCCCCGGACAGGGGGTCTCTACTTC
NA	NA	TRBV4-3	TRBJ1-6	CASSHELQGSGNSPLHF	TGCGCCAGCAGCCATGAACTCCAGGGATCGGGCAATTCACCCCTCCACTTT
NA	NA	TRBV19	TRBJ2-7	CASSRQGSYEQYF	TGTGCCAGTAGTCGGCAGGGGTCCTACGAGCAGTACTTC
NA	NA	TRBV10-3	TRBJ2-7	CAISVRLEYEQYF	TGTGCCATCAGTGTCAGGTTAGAATACGAGCAGTACTTC
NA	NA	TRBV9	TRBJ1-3	CASSVDAANGNTIYF	TGTGCCAGCAGCGTAGATGCGGCCAATGGAAACACCATATATTTT
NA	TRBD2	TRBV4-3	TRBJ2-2	CASSQNPAGGFTGELFF	TGCGCCAGCAGCCAAAATCCCGCGGGGGGATTCACCGGGGAGCTGTTTTTT
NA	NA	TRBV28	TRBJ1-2	CASSLIAYGYTF	TGTGCCAGCAGTTTGATAGCCTATGGCTACACCTTC
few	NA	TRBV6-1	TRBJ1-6	CASSQGDPSSSPLHF	TGTGCCAGCAGCCAGGGTGATCCGTCTAGTTCACCCCTCCACTTT
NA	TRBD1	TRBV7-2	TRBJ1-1	CASRTTGVRTEAFF	TGTGCCAGCAGGACGACAGGGGTGCGGACTGAAGCTTTCTTT